This entry lists 32 T cell receptor beta chains sequenced from one sample in a study of blood T cell repertoires in COVID-19. Some clones are missing from TCRdb's copy, which holds only in-frame ones; the method was immunoSEQ multiplex PCR. The table includes approximately 320,000 clones, approximately 89% detected once. The specimen sequenced was peripheral blood. The source is a woman aged 25 to 45 with COVID-19, enrolled during active disease.

This sequence joins TRBV6-5 and TRBJ1-3; TRBD1 matches 7 bases. V trimming: 2 bases; J trimming: 8 bases; junction bases outside the gene matches: 6. The V gene's germline CDR1 is MNHEY and CDR2 SVGAGI. This CDR3 spans 14 amino acids. The CDR3 bases are TGTGCCAGCAGTTACCAACAGGGGTTACACACCATATATTTT. It translates to CASSYQQGLHTIYF.

The chain links TRBV25-1 to TRBJ1-5; the D gene is possibly TRBD1 (5 bases). Trimming stripped 4 bases from V and 5 bases from J, with 9 bases between. The germline V gene encodes CDR1 MGHDK and CDR2 SYGVNS. The CDR3 loop spans 13 amino acids. The CDR3 coding sequence is TGTGCCAGCAGTGGACAGATTGATCAGCCCCAGCATTTT. Translated: CASSGQIDQPQHF.

J is TRBJ1-6 and V is TRBV7-8, with D maybe TRBD1 (5 bases). This CDR3 is 15 amino acids long. The V gene's germline CDR1 is SGHVS and CDR2 FQNEAQ. V shed 5 bases and J shed 2 bases, with 10 bases lying between them. The DNA of the CDR3 is TGTGCCAGCAGCCGCGGGGGAACCTATAATTCACCCCTCCACTTT. It is translated as CASSRGGTYNSPLHF. Variable domain in full (rest from reference TRBV7-8 and TRBJ1-6): GAGVSQSPRYKVAKRGQDVALRCDPISGHVSLFWYQQALGQGPEFLTYFQNEAQLDKSGLPSDRFFAERPEGSVSTLKIQRTQQEDSAVYLCASSRGGTYNSPLHFGNGTRLTVT.

The rearrangement uses TRBV19 and TRBJ1-5; tentative D call: TRBD1 (5 bases). The CDR3 extends over 15 amino acids. Germline V lookup: CDR1 LNHDA, CDR2 SQIVND (reference sequence). V was clipped by 4 bases and J by 3 bases, with 13 bases between them. In DNA form, the CDR3 reads TGTGCCAGTAGTACAGGGTTCTCCCTCAATCAGCCCCAGCATTTT. Protein: CASSTGFSLNQPQHF.

The chain links TRBV2 to TRBJ1-6; D may be TRBD1 (5 bases). This CDR3 contains 15 residues. The V end was cut by 2 bases, the J end by 9 bases, with 14 bases between. Germline values: CDR1 SNHLY, CDR2 FYNNEI. CDR3 residues: CASSEQGMFVSPLHF. CDR3 sequence (DNA): TGTGCCAGCAGTGAACAGGGAATGTTTGTTTCACCCCTCCACTTT.

The V call is TRBV5-1, the J call TRBJ2-5, with D possibly matching TRBD1 (6 bases). Trimming removed 7 bases at V and 4 bases at J, with 17 bases between. The germline V gene encodes CDR1 SGHRS and CDR2 YFSETQ. The CDR3 runs 14 residues. The CDR3 sequence: CASSRIQGRETQYF. The CDR3 nucleotides read TGCGCCAGCTCCCGAATACAGGGAAGAGAGACCCAGTACTTC.

This rearrangement joins TRBV7-8 to TRBJ2-3; 10 nucleotides agree with TRBD2. The germline gives CDR1 SGHVS, CDR2 FQNEAQ. V gave up 3 bases and J gave up 0 bases; unmatched junction bases: 9. This CDR3 is built from 18 residues. The CDR3 spells CASSFQLAGASSTDTQYF. CDR3 nucleotides: TGTGCCAGCAGCTTCCAGCTAGCGGGGGCCTCTAGCACAGATACGCAGTATTTT.

The rearrangement joins TRBV29-1 to TRBJ1-5; the D is unclear. The CDR3 consists of 12 residues. Germline CDR1 is SQVTM and CDR2 is ANQGSEA. Trimming pared 4 bases from V and 9 bases from J, leaving 13 bases between. CDR3 in DNA: TGCAGCGTTGCCGAGAGCCGGGGGCCCCAGCATTTT. Encoded protein: CSVAESRGPQHF.

The chain links TRBV2 to TRBJ2-7, with a possible D match to TRBD2 (5 bases). The length of the CDR3 is 16 residues. V was trimmed by 0 bases and J by 3 bases, leaving 15 bases between them. In germline, CDR1 is SNHLY, CDR2 FYNNEI. CDR3 bases: TGTGCCAGCAGTGAAGCCGAGGGTGTTAAGGTCTACGAGCAGTACTTC. It codes for CASSEAEGVKVYEQYF.

The chain couples TRBV6-2 or TRBV6-3 to TRBJ2-7; D unresolved. Germline loops: CDR1 MNHEY, CDR2 SVGEGT. The V end was cut by 4 bases, the J end by 0 bases, with 7 bases between. The CDR3 consists of 13 residues. The CDR3 DNA reads as TGTGCCAGCAGTTTCTACGTCTCCTACGAGCAGTACTTC. It specifies CASSFYVSYEQYF.

The V and J genes are TRBV6-7 and TRBJ2-3, with D possibly being TRBD2 (6 bases). TRBV6-7 is an open reading frame, and its role is uncertain. Trimming took off 8 bases at V and 2 bases at J, with 20 bases between the two ends. The CDR3 contains 16 residues. CDR3 loop: CASPTGTGGFTDTQYF. The CDR3 DNA reads TGTGCCAGCCCAACCGGGACTGGGGGATTCACAGATACGCAGTATTTT.

The chain uses TRBV13 and TRBJ1-2; D is perhaps TRBD1 (6 bases). The CDR3 spans 12 residues. The germline V and J ends were trimmed by 10 bases and 2 bases, with 11 bases remaining between them. The V gene's germline CDR1 is PRHDT and CDR2 FYEKMQ (reference sequence). The CDR3 DNA sequence: TGTGCCACCGGACAGAGAAACTATGGCTACACCTTC. Its translation: CATGQRNYGYTF.

This clone has a single count. The chain is built from TRBV28 and TRBJ1-2, with TRBD1 matching 11 bases. This CDR3 comprises 15 residues. CDR1 is MDHEN and CDR2 is SYDVKM in the germline V gene. V dropped 4 bases and J dropped 5; count of bases not matched to a gene: 6. The CDR3 DNA reads as TGTGCCAGCAGTTCAAGGGACAGGGGGTCATATGGCTACACCTTC. Translated, it gives CASSSRDRGSYGYTF.

The chain joins TRBV9 to TRBJ2-3; D possibly corresponds to TRBD2 (6 bases). Germline V lookup: CDR1 SGDLS, CDR2 YYNGEE. V was pared by 2 bases and J by 3 bases, with 16 bases between. The length of the CDR3 is 16 residues. Here the CDR3 reads CASSVPTGGPTDTQYF. The CDR3 nucleotides read TGTGCCAGCAGCGTCCCCACCGGGGGACCGACAGATACGCAGTATTTT.

Comment on this clone: This same CDR3 is encoded by further DNA sequences in the sample. J is TRBJ1-1 and V is TRBV7-9; D gene uncertain. CDR1 is SEHNR and CDR2 is FQNEAQ in the germline V gene (reference sequence). V shed 5 bases and J shed 0 bases, with 7 bases lying between them. The CDR3 is made up of 13 amino acids. CDR3 bases: TGTGCCAGCAGCCCAGTGATGAACACTGAAGCTTTCTTT. Translated, it gives CASSPVMNTEAFF.

In the case of this clone: Other nucleotide sequences in the sample specify the same CDR3. The rearrangement joins TRBV5-1 to TRBJ1-2, with 7 bases that match TRBD1. The CDR3 is 13 amino acids. V shed 4 bases, J shed 4 bases, and the junction held 4 bases outside the gene matches. Germline V gene lookup returns CDR1 SGHRS and CDR2 YFSETQ. The CDR3 loop reads CASSRDRGYGYTF. CDR3 nucleotides: TGCGCCAGCAGCCGGGACAGAGGCTATGGCTACACCTTC.

The rearrangement links TRBV5-1 to TRBJ2-1; D may be TRBD2 (5 bases). The length of the CDR3 is 17 residues. With 0 bases removed from V and 9 bases from J, the gap between germline ends came to 22 bases. Germline V CDR1 and CDR2: SGHRS, YFSETQ. The CDR3 DNA reads TGCGCCAGCAGCTTGGATCTGAGCGGAGGCCCACATGGTGAGCAGTTCTTC. It translates to CASSLDLSGGPHGEQFF. The variable domain in full, completed from reference TRBV5-1 and TRBJ2-1, reads KAGVTQTPRYLIKTRGQQVTLSCSPISGHRSVSWYQQTPGQGLQFLFEYFSETQRNKGNFPGRFSGRQFSNSRSEMNVSTLELGDSALYLCASSLDLSGGPHGEQFFGPGTRLTVL.

The rearrangement uses TRBV12-3 or TRBV12-4 and TRBJ1-1, with 9 bases aligning to TRBD1. Trimming took 1 base from V and 8 from J; bases not matched to a gene: 2. This CDR3 is 13 amino acids long. CDR3: CASSLGTGVEAFF. The CDR3 region has the DNA TGTGCCAGCAGTTTAGGGACAGGGGTCGAAGCTTTCTTT.

J is TRBJ2-2 and V is TRBV11-2, with a possible D match to TRBD2 (7 bases). The CDR3 length is 15 residues. The germline V gene has CDR1 SGHAT and CDR2 FQNNGV. The germline V and J ends were trimmed by 4 bases and 7 bases, with 16 bases remaining between them. The CDR3 here is CASSWYGGPNGELFF. CDR3 DNA sequence: TGTGCCAGCAGCTGGTACGGGGGGCCAAACGGGGAGCTGTTTTTT.

The rearrangement links TRBV10-3 to TRBJ2-1; 10 bases are shared with TRBD1. J gave up 3 bases and V 5 bases, and 4 bases lay outside the gene matches. Germline-derived CDR1 and CDR2 are ENHRY and SYGVKD. CDR3 length equals 15 residues. This CDR3 reads CAISIGDRGYNEQFF. The CDR3, as DNA: TGTGCCATCAGTATTGGGGACAGGGGCTACAATGAGCAGTTCTTC.

The chain employs TRBV10-3 and TRBJ2-7; possible D gene TRBD2, 6 bases. Germline V gene lookup returns CDR1 ENHRY and CDR2 SYGVKD. The ends were cut back, 6 bases at V and 3 bases at J, with 15 bases in the middle. CDR3 length: 14 residues. CDR3 protein: CAISSGTGGYEQYF. The CDR3 DNA sequence: TGTGCCATCAGCTCTGGGACCGGGGGCTACGAGCAGTACTTC.

The chain uses TRBV6-5 and TRBJ1-4; D may be TRBD1 (5 bases). CDR3 size: 14 residues. Germline CDR1 reads MNHEY; CDR2 reads SVGAGI. V was cut by 2 bases and J by 5 bases, with 9 bases left in between. DNA of the CDR3: TGTGCCAGCAGTTACGGTAACAGGAATGAAAAACTGTTTTTT. It yields the protein CASSYGNRNEKLFF.

The gene calls are TRBV7-9 and TRBJ2-7; TRBD1 agrees at 9 bases. The CDR3 length is 13 residues. The germline V gene encodes CDR1 SEHNR and CDR2 FQNEAQ (reference sequence). The V segment lost 4 bases and the J segment 5 bases; nucleotides outside the gene matches: 3. CDR3 in amino acids: CASSYGDRDEQYF. The CDR3 nucleotides read TGTGCCAGCAGCTACGGGGACAGGGACGAGCAGTACTTC. Together with reference TRBV7-9 and TRBJ2-7, the CDR3 gives the full variable domain: DTGVSQNPRHKITKRGQNVTFRCDPISEHNRLYWYRQTLGQGPEFLTYFQNEAQLEKSRLLSDRFSAERPKGSFSTLEIQRTEQGDSAMYLCASSYGDRDEQYFGPGTRLTVT.

V and J are TRBV3-1 (or the pseudogene TRBV3-2) and TRBJ1-6; D is uncertain. The germline V gene encodes CDR1 LGHDT and CDR2 YNNKEL (reference sequence). V lost 1 base, J lost 9 bases, and 13 bases lay in between. The CDR3 consists of 15 residues. CDR3 bases: TGTGCCAGCAGCCAAGCGGAGGGAATGGGTTCACCCCTCCACTTT. Translated: CASSQAEGMGSPLHF.

The V gene is TRBV11-2, the J gene TRBJ2-7; tentative D call: TRBD2 (7 bases). The CDR3 has 17 residues. Germline assignment: CDR1 SGHAT and CDR2 FQNNGV. V was shortened by 4 bases and J by 6 bases, with 25 bases between the two germline ends. The CDR3 is CASSSAPRAGAGGEQYF. The DNA of the CDR3 is TGTGCCAGCAGCTCAGCCCCCCGGGCGGGGGCCGGGGGCGAGCAGTACTTC.

This chain joins TRBV18 and TRBJ2-7; weak D call: TRBD1 (5 bases). Between the trimmed V and J ends, which lost 0 bases and 3 bases, there was a span of 6 bases. Looked up from germline, CDR1 is KGHSH and CDR2 is LQKENI. This CDR3 spans 13 amino acids. The chain's CDR3 is CASSPPQGYEQYF. CDR3 nucleotides: TGTGCCAGCTCACCACCGCAGGGCTACGAGCAGTACTTC.

The chain couples TRBV27 to TRBJ2-7; 7 bases align to TRBD1. The CDR3 extends over 16 amino acids. Trimming removed 5 bases from V and 6 bases from J; junction bases left unmatched: 16. Germline CDR1 is MNHEY and CDR2 is SMNVEV (reference sequence). Here the CDR3 DNA reads TGTGCCAGCAGTCCCTCCCTTGGAGACAGGGTGGGCGAGCAGTACTTC. Its protein product is CASSPSLGDRVGEQYF.

The genes are TRBV27 and TRBJ1-5; D is undetermined. Trimming removed 6 bases at V and 3 bases at J, with 9 bases between. Per germline, CDR1 MNHEY and CDR2 SMNVEV (reference sequence). The CDR3 has 13 residues. CDR3 amino acids: CASSPRYNQPQHF. The CDR3 DNA reads as TGTGCCAGCAGCCCCAGGTACAATCAGCCCCAGCATTTT.

CDR3 nucleotides: TGTGCCAGCTCTACGGGGGTTTCGATCACTGAAGCTTTCTTT. As protein: CASSTGVSITEAFF. V and J are TRBV18 and TRBJ1-1, with a weak D call TRBD1 (5 bases). Trimming took 6 bases from V and 4 from J, leaving 15 bases between them. The CDR3 length is 14 residues. Germline V lookup: CDR1 KGHSH, CDR2 LQKENI.

The chain recombines TRBV15 with TRBJ2-3, with TRBD2 as a possible D gene (6 bases). Germline CDR1 is LNHNV and CDR2 is YYDKDF (reference sequence). V was clipped by 5 bases and J by 0 bases, with 12 bases between them. CDR3 length: 15 amino acids. DNA of the CDR3: TGTGCCACCAGCCCGGGGGACGCTAGCACAGATACGCAGTATTTT. Translated: CATSPGDASTDTQYF.

The CDR3 DNA is TGTGCCAGCAGAAGACAAGCGGCTCAAGAGACCCAGTACTTC. Its translation is CASRRQAAQETQYF. This rearrangement joins TRBV7-9 to TRBJ2-5; D perhaps matches TRBD2 (5 bases). Trimming took off 6 bases at V and 2 bases at J, with 13 bases between the two ends. The CDR3 runs 14 residues. Germline V lookup: CDR1 SEHNR, CDR2 FQNEAQ (reference sequence).

The rearrangement uses TRBV7-2 and TRBJ1-4; D possibly corresponds to TRBD1 (6 bases). V was clipped by 1 base and J by 2 bases, with 11 bases between them. Germline V lookup: CDR1 SGHTA, CDR2 FQGNSA. This CDR3 is 16 amino acids long. The CDR3, as DNA: TGTGCCAGCAGCTTAGGGTACGGACAGACTAATGAAAAACTGTTTTTT. Translating gives CASSLGYGQTNEKLFF. Looking up the rest from reference TRBV7-2 and TRBJ1-4 gives the full variable domain: GAGVSQSPSNKVTEKGKDVELRCDPISGHTALYWYRQSLGQGLEFLIYFQGNSAPDKSGLPSDRFSAERTGGSVSTLTIQRTQQEDSAVYLCASSLGYGQTNEKLFFGSGTQLSVL.